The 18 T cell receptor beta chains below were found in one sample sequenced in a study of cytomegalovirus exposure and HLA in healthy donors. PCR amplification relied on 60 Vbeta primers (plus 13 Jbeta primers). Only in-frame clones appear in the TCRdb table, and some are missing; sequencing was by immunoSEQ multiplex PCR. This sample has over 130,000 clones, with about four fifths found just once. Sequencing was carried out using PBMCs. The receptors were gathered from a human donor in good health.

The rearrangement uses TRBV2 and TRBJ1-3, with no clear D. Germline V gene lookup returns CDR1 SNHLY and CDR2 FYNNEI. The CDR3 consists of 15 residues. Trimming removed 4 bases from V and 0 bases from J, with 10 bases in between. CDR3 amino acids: CASSVAESSGNTIYF. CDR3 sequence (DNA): TGTGCCAGCAGTGTTGCCGAGAGCTCTGGAAACACCATATATTTT.

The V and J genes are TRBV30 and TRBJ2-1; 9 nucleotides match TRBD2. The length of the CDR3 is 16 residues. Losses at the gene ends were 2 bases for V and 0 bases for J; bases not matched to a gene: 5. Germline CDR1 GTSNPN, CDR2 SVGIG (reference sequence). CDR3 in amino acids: CAWSPAGGRSYNEQFF. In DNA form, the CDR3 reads TGTGCCTGGAGTCCAGCGGGGGGCCGCTCCTACAATGAGCAGTTCTTC. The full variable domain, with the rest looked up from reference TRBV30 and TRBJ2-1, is SQTIHQWPATLVQPVGSPLSLECTVEGTSNPNLYWYRQAAGRGLQLLFYSVGIGQISSEVPQNLSASRPQDRQFILSSKKLLLSDSGFYLCAWSPAGGRSYNEQFFGPGTRLTVL.

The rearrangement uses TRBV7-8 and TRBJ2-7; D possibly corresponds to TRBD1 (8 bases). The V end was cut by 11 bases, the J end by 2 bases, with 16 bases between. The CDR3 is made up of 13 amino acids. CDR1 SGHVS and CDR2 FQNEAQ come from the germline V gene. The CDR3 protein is CAGGGTGPYEQYF. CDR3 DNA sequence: TGTGCCGGGGGAGGGACAGGACCCTACGAGCAGTACTTC.

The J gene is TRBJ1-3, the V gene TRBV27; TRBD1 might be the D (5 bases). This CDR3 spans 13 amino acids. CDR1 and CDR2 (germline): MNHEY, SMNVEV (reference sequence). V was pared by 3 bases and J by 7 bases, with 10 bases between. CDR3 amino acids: CASSFSGGNTIYF. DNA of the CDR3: TGTGCCAGCAGTTTCAGTGGGGGGAACACCATATATTTT.

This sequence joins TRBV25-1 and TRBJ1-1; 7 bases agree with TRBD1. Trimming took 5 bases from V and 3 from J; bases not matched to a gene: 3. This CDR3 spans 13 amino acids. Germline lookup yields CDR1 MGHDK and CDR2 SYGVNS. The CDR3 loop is CASSTTGDTEAFF. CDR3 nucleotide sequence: TGTGCCAGCAGTACAACAGGGGACACTGAAGCTTTCTTT.

CDR3 protein: CASSLVASGGSQETQYF. The CDR3 bases are TGCGCCAGCAGCTTGGTCGCTAGCGGGGGTTCTCAAGAGACCCAGTACTTC. J is TRBJ2-5 and V is TRBV5-1; TRBD2 agrees at 10 bases. Germline CDR1 and CDR2: SGHRS and YFSETQ. CDR3 length equals 17 residues. Germline trimming cut 0 bases from V and 2 bases from J; bases unmatched to any gene: 7.

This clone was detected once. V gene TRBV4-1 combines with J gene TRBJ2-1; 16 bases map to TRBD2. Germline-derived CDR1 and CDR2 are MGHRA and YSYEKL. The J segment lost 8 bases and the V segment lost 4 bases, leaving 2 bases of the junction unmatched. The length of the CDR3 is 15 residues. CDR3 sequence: CASSPGTSGRDEQFF. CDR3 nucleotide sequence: TGCGCCAGCAGCCCGGGGACTAGCGGGAGGGATGAGCAGTTCTTC.

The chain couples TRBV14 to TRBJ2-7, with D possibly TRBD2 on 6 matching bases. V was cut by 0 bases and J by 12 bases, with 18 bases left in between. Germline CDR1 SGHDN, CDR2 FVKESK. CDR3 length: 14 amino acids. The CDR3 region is CASSQDLAGSFLYF. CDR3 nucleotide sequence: TGTGCCAGCAGCCAAGATCTTGCGGGGTCGTTTCTGTACTTC.

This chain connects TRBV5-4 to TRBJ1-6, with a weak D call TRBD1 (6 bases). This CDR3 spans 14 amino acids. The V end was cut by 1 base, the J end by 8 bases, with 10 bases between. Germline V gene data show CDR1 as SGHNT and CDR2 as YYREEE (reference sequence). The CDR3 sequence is CASSLRDKDSPLHF. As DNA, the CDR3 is TGTGCCAGCAGCTTGCGGGACAAAGATTCACCCCTCCACTTT.

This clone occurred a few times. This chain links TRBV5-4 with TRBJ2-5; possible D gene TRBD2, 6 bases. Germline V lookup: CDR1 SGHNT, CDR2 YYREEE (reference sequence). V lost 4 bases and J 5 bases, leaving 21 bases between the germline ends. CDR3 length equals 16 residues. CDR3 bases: TGTGCCAGCAGCGAGGGGAGGTCGGGAGTCGGTGAGACCCAGTACTTC. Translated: CASSEGRSGVGETQYF. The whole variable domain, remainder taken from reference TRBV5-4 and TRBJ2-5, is ETGVTQSPTHLIKTRGQQVTLRCSSQSGHNTVSWYQQALGQGPQFIFQYYREEENGRGNFPPRFSGLQFPNYSSELNVNALELDDSALYLCASSEGRSGVGETQYFGPGTRLLVL.

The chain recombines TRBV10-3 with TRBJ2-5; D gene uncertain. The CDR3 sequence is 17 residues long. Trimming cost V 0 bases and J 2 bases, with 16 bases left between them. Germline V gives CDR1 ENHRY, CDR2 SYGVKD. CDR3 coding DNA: TGTGCCATCAGTGAGTCGATCGGATCGCGGCCACAAGAGACCCAGTACTTC. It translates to CAISESIGSRPQETQYF.

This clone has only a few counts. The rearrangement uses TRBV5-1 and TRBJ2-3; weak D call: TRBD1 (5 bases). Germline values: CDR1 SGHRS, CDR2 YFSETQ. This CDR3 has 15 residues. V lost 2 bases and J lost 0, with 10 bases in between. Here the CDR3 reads CASSFKTASTDTQYF. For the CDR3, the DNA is TGCGCCAGCAGCTTTAAGACAGCTAGCACAGATACGCAGTATTTT.

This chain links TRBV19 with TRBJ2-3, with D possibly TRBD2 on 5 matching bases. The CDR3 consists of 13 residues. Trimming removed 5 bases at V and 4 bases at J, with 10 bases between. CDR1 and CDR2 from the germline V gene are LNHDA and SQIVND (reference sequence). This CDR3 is CASSHTRADTQYF. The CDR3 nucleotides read TGTGCCAGTAGTCATACTAGGGCAGATACGCAGTATTTT.

In DNA form, the CDR3 reads TGTGCCAGCAGCGTATCCCTGAGCTCCTACAATGAGCAGTTCTTC. Translating it yields CASSVSLSSYNEQFF. This rearrangement joins TRBV9 to TRBJ2-1, with D hard to call. Germline-derived CDR1 and CDR2 are SGDLS and YYNGEE. V lost 1 base and J lost 0, with 8 bases in between. There are 15 residues in the CDR3.

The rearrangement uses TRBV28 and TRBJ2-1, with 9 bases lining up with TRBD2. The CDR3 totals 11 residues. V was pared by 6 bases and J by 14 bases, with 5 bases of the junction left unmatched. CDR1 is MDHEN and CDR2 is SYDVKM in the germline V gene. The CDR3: CASSPGTSKFF. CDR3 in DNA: TGTGCCAGCAGCCCCGGGACTAGCAAGTTCTTC.

The CDR3 reads CASSPQGTATDTQYF. The CDR3 nucleotides read TGTGCCAGCTCACCCCAGGGTACCGCGACAGATACGCAGTATTTT. J is TRBJ2-3 and V is TRBV18, with D perhaps matching TRBD1 (5 bases). V lost 3 bases, J lost 3 bases, and 13 bases lay in between. Germline V lookup: CDR1 KGHSH, CDR2 LQKENI. This CDR3 comprises 15 residues.

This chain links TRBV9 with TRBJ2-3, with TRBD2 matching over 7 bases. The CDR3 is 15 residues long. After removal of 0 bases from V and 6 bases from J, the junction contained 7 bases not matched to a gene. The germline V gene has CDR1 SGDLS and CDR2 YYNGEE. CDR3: CASSVGGGSPDTQYF. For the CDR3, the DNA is TGTGCCAGCAGCGTAGGAGGCGGGAGTCCCGATACGCAGTATTTT.

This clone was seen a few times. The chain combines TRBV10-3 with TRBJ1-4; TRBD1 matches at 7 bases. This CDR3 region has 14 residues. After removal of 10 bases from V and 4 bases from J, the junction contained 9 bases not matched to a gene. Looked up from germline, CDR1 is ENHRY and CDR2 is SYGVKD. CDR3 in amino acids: CATRAGGDNEKLFF. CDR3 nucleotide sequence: TGTGCCACTCGGGCAGGGGGAGATAATGAAAAACTGTTTTTT.